The T cell receptor beta chain described here comes from a study of blood T cell repertoires in COVID-19. Germline V gene sequence: CDR1 KGHSH, CDR2 LQKENI. Trimming pared 6 bases from V and 0 bases from J, leaving 8 bases between. The CDR3 is made up of 14 amino acids. Profiling relied on immunoSEQ multiplex PCR, and the TCRdb table lists in-frame clones only, not all of them. The sample includes under 250,000 clones, around nine tenths of them seen just once. Participants had their cohort set by participant-reported clinical history. Someone with COVID-19 had been met by exposed participants within 2 weeks before study entry.

Sequencing was carried out using PBMCs or T cells enriched from blood (not recorded which). The chain is built from TRBV18 and TRBJ2-2; D may be TRBD1 (5 bases). This TCR derives from a woman in her 40s who had been exposed to COVID-19. The CDR3 here is CASSLTANTGELFF. The CDR3 DNA reads TGTGCCAGCTCCTTGACAGCGAACACCGGGGAGCTGTTTTTT.